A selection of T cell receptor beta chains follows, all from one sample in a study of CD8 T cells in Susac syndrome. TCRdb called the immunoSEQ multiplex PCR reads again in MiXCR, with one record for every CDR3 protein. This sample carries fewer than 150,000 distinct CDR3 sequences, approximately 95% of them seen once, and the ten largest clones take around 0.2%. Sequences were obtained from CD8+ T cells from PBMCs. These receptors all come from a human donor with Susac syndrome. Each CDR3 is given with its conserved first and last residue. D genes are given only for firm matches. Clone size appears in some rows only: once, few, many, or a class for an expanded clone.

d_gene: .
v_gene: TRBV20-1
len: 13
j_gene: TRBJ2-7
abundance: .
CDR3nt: TGCAGTGCTTCCGGGACGGTCTCCTACGAGCAGTACTTC
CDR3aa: CSASGTVSYEQYF

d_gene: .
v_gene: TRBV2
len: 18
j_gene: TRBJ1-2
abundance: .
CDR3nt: TGTGCCAGCAACGCCTGGGGCCCCGGTCCCGCCGGGGGCTATGGCTACACCTTC
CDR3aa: CASNAWGPGPAGGYGYTF

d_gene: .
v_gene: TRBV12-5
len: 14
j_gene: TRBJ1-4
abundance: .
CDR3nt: TGTGCTAGTGGTCCCTGGCAGGAAGGTGAAAAACTGTTTTTT
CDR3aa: CASGPWQEGEKLFF

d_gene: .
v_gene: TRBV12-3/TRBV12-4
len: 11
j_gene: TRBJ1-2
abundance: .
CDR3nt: TGTGCCAGCAGGAGAGGTCATGGCTACACCTTC
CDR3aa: CASRRGHGYTF

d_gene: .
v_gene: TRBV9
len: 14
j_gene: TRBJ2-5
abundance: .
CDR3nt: TGTGCCAGCAGCGCCTCCGGGCTATCGGAAACCCAGTACTTC
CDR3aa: CASSASGLSETQYF

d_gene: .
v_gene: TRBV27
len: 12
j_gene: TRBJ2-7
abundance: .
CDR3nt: TGTGCCAGCCACGGAACCAAGTACGAGCAGTACTTC
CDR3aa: CASHGTKYEQYF

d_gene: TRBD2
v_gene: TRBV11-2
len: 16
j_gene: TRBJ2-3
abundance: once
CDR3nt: TGTGCCAGCAGCTTGGCCCGCGGGAGTTTGACAGATACGCAGTATTTT
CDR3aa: CASSLARGSLTDTQYF

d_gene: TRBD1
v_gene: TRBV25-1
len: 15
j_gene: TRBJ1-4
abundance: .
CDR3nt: TGTGCCAGCAGTGACTCGGACAGGGTCGGTGAAAAACTGTTTTTT
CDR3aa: CASSDSDRVGEKLFF

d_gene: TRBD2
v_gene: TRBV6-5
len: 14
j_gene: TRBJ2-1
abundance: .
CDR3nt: TGTGCCAGCAGCTTGACTAGCACCTACAATGAGCAGTTCTTC
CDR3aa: CASSLTSTYNEQFF

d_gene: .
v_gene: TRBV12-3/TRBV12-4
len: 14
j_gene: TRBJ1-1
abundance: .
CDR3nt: TGTGCCACCAACACTCCAACCGGGCCCACTGAAGCTTTCTTT
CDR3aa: CATNTPTGPTEAFF

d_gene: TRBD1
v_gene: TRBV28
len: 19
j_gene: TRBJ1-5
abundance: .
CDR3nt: TGTGCCAGCAGTTTATGGAGTAGTGGGGCAGGGGGCGGCAATCAGCCCCAGCATTTT
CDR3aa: CASSLWSSGAGGGNQPQHF

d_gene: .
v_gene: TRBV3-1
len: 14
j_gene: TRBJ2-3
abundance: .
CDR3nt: TGTGCCAGCAGCGAGAGCGGGAGCACAGATACGCAGTATTTT
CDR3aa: CASSESGSTDTQYF

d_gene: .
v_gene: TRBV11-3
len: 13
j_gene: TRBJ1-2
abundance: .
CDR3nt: TGTGCCAGCAGCTTAGAAGACAGCTATGGCTACACCTTC
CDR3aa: CASSLEDSYGYTF

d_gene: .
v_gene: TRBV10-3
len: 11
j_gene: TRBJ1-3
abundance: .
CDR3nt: TGTGCCATCAGTGAGGGAAACACCATATATTTT
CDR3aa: CAISEGNTIYF

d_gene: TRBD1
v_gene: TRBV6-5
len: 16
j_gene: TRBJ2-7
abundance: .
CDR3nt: TGTGCCAGCAGTTACTCGCTTGGACAGGGTCTCTCCGAGCAGTACTTC
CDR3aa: CASSYSLGQGLSEQYF

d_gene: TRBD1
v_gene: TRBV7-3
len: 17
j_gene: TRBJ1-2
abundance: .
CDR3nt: TGTGCCAGCAGCTTAAAAAGTTTCGGGACAGGGAGGGCTGGCTACACCTTC
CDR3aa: CASSLKSFGTGRAGYTF

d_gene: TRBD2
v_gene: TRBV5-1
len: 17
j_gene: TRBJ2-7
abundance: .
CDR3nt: TGCGCCAGCAGGAGCGGAGCGGGAGGGCAGAACACCTACGAGCAGTACTTC
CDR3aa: CASRSGAGGQNTYEQYF

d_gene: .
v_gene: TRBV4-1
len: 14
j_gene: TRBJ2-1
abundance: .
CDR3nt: TGCGCCAGCAGCCACGCCGGGGGTAAAAATGAGCAGTTCTTC
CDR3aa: CASSHAGGKNEQFF

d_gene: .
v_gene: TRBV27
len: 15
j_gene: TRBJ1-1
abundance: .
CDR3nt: TGTGCCAGCAGGGTCACAGGATACATGAACACTGAAGCTTTCTTT
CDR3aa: CASRVTGYMNTEAFF

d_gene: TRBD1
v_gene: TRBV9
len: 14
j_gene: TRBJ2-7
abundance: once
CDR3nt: TGTGCCAGCAGCGTAGCGGCAGGGGGCTACGAGCAGTACTTC
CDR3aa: CASSVAAGGYEQYF

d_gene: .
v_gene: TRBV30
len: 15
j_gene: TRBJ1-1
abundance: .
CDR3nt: TGTGCCTGGACTCCCCGATGGGGGGCGCACCTTGAAGCTTTCTTT
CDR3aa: CAWTPRWGAHLEAFF

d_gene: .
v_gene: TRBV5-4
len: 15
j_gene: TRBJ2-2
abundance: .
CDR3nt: TGTGCCAGCAGCTTAGGGACTGGGAACACCGGGGAGCTGTTTTTT
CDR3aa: CASSLGTGNTGELFF

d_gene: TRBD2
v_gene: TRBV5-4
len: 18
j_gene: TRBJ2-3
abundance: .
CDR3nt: TGTGCCAGCAGCCCCGGGACTAGCGGGAAGACTAGCACAGATACGCAGTATTTT
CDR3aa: CASSPGTSGKTSTDTQYF